This T cell receptor beta chain derives from a study of shared clonotypes between healthy human individuals. V was trimmed by 4 bases and J by 0 bases, leaving 10 bases between them. This CDR3 is built from 14 residues. CDR1 and CDR2 from the germline V gene are SGHAT and FQDESV (reference sequence). The repertoire was sequenced with immunoSEQ multiplex PCR; TCRdb's copy has only in-frame clones and lacks some. The data contain about 730,000 clones, 72% of them seen just once; the ten biggest clones take up approximately 2%. Sequencing was done on a sample of memory CD4+ T cells sorted from blood. Indicated subset: CD45RA-negative fraction. The rearrangement links TRBV11-1 to TRBJ2-7; D is unclear. The TCR was taken from a woman between 25 and 40 years old in good health. The CDR3 is CASSSRQGSYEQYF. The CDR3 nucleotides are TGTGCCAGCAGCTCTAGACAAGGCTCCTACGAGCAGTACTTC.